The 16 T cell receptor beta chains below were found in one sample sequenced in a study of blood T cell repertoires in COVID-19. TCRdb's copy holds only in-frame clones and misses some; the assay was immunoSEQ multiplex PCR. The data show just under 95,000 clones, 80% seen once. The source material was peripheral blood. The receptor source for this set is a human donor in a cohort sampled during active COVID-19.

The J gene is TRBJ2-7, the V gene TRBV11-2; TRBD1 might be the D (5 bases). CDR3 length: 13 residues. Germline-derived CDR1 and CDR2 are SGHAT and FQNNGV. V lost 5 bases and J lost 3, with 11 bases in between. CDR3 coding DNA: TGTGCCAGCAGCCGTGACAGAGACTACGAGCAGTACTTC. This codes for CASSRDRDYEQYF.

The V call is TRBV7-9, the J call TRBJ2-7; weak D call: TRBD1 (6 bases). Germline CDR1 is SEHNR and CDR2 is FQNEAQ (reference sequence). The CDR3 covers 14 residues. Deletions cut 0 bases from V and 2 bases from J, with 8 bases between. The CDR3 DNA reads TGTGCCAGCAGCTTAGCGGGACAAACCTACGAGCAGTACTTC. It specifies CASSLAGQTYEQYF.

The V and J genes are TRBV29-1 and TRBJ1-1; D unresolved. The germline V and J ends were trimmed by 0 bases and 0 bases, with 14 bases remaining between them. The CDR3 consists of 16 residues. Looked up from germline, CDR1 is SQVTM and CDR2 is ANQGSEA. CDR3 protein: CSVEDNSRVMNTEAFF. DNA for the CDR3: TGCAGCGTTGAAGATAACTCCCGGGTTATGAACACTGAAGCTTTCTTT.

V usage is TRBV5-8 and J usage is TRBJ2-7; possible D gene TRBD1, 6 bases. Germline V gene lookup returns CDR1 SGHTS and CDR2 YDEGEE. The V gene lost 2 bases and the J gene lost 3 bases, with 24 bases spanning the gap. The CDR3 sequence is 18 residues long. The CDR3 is CASSFHYSSGQWSYEQYF. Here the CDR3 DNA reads TGTGCCAGCAGCTTCCACTACTCGTCCGGACAGTGGAGCTACGAGCAGTACTTC. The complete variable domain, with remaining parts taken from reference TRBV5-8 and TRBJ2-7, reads EAGVTQSPTHLIKTRGQQATLRCSPISGHTSVYWYQQALGLGLQFLLWYDEGEERNRGNFPPRFSGRQFPNYSSELNVNALELEDSALYLCASSFHYSSGQWSYEQYFGPGTRLTVT.

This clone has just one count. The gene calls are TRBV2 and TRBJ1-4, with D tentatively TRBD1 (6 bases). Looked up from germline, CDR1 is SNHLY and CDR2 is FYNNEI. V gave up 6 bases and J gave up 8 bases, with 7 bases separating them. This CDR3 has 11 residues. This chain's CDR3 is CASSTGEKLFF. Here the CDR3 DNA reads TGTGCCAGCAGCACAGGGGAAAAACTGTTTTTT.

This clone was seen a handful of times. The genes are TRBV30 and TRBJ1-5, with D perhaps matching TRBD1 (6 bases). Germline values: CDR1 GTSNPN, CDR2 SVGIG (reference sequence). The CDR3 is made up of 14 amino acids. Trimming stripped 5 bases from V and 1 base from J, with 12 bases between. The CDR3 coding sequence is TGTGCCTGGCAGATCACAGGGAGCAATCAGCCCCAGCATTTT. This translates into CAWQITGSNQPQHF.

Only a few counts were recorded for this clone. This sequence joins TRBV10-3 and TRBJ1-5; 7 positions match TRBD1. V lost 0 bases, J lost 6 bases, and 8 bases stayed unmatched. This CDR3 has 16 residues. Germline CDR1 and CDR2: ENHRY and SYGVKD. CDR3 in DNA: TGTGCCATCAGTGAGTCAGGAGTCAACAGGGGTCAGCCCCAGCATTTT. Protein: CAISESGVNRGQPQHF.

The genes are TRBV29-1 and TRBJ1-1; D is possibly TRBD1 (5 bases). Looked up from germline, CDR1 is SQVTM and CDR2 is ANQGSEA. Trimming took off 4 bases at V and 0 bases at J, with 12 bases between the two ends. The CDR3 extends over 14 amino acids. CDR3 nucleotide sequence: TGCAGCGTTGCCCGGACACCGATGAACACTGAAGCTTTCTTT. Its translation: CSVARTPMNTEAFF.

CDR3 sequence reads: CASSTSSGTHYEQYF. The CDR3 DNA reads as TGTGCCAGCAGCACATCGTCCGGGACACACTACGAGCAGTACTTC. The chain employs TRBV5-6 and TRBJ2-7; tentative D call: TRBD1 (6 bases). Germline V gene lookup returns CDR1 SGHDT and CDR2 YYEEEE. The CDR3 is 15 amino acids. V was clipped by 4 bases and J by 3 bases, with 17 bases between them.

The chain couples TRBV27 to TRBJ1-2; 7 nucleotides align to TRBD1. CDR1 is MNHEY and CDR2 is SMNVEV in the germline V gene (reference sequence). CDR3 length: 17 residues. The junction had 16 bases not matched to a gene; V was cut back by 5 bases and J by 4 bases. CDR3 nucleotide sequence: TGTGCCAGCAGTGGCCGCCGGGAGGGGGCGCGGAGCTATGGCTACACCTTC. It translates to CASSGRREGARSYGYTF.

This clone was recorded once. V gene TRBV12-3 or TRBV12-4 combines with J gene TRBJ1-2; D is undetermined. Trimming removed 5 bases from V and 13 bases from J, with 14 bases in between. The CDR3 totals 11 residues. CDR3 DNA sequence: TGTGCCAGCAGTATCAACCGAGTCTCCACCTTC. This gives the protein CASSINRVSTF.

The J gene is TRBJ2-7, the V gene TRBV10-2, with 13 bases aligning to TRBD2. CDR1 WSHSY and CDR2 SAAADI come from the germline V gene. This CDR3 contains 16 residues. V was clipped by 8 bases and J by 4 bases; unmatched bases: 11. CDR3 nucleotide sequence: TGCGCCAGCCGAACTAGCGGGAGGGGATATAGGTACGAGCAGTACTTC. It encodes CASRTSGRGYRYEQYF.

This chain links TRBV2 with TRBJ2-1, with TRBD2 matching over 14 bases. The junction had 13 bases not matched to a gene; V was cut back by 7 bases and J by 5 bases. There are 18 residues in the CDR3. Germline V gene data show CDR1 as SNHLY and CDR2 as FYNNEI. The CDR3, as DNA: TGTGCCAGCACCCCCCCAAGGGGACTAGCGGGAGAGGACAATGAGCAGTTCTTC. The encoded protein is CASTPPRGLAGEDNEQFF.

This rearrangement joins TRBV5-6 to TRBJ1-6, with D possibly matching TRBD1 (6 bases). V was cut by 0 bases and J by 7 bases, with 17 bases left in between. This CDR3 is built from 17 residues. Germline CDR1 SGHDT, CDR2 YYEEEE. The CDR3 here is CASSLVIGQTGNSPLHF. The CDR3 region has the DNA TGTGCCAGCAGCTTGGTCATAGGACAGACTGGAAATTCACCCCTCCACTTT. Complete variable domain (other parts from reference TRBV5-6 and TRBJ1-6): DAGVTQSPTHLIKTRGQQVTLRCSPKSGHDTVSWYQQALGQGPQFIFQYYEEEERQRGNFPDRFSGHQFPNYSSELNVNALLLGDSALYLCASSLVIGQTGNSPLHFGNGTRLTVT.

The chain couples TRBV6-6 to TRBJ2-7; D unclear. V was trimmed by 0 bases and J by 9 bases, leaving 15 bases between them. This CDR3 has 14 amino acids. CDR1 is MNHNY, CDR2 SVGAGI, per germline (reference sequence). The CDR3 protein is CASSYSKLLAGQYF. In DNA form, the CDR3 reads TGTGCCAGCAGTTACTCGAAGTTGTTGGCAGGGCAGTACTTC.

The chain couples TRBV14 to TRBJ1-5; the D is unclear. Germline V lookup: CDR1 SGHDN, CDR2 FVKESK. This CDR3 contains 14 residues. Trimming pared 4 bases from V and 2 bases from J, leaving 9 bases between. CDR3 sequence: CASSPPTGNQPQHF. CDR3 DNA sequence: TGTGCCAGCAGCCCCCCCACAGGCAATCAGCCCCAGCATTTT.